Listed here are 32 T cell receptor beta chains from one sample, sequenced in a study of post-analysis software for immune sequencing data. The antigens these receptors bind are not known. Researchers reported that TCR beta cDNA libraries carried unique molecular identifiers. TCRdb used MiXCR to reprocess the PCR reads, holding one entry per CDR3 protein. The table lists 750,000 to 950,000 distinct CDR3 sequences, about 57% of them singletons. Overall study results and limits: Patients carried a few TRBV segments more frequently than controls did, and TRBV5-6, TRBV5-1 and TRBV20-1 were among them.

The sequencing input was blood. The receptors were sampled from a girl aged 5 to 17 with multiple sclerosis.

V is TRBV25-1 and J is TRBJ2-3; D gene ambiguous. The CDR3 totals 16 residues. The V end lost 1 base, the J end lost 0 bases, and 11 bases lay between the germline ends. Germline assignment: CDR1 MGHDK and CDR2 SYGVNS. The CDR3 DNA reads as TGTGCCAGCAGTGAATTCGTAATTGCTAGCACAGATACGCAGTATTTT. This encodes CASSEFVIASTDTQYF.

This clonotype was seen a handful of times. The chain links TRBV7-3 to TRBJ2-1; 9 bases align to TRBD2. The CDR3 is 16 amino acids. Germline assignment: CDR1 SGHTA and CDR2 FQGTGA. Trimming took 5 bases from V and 7 from J; bases not matched to a gene: 12. DNA of the CDR3: TGTGCCAGCAGCCCCCGTGGTAGCGGGAGAGAGAATGAGCAGTTCTTC. Translated, it gives CASSPRGSGRENEQFF.

The genes are TRBV12-5 and TRBJ2-7; 7 bases are shared with TRBD1. V was pared by 2 bases and J by 1 base, with 2 bases of the junction left unmatched. The CDR3 is 14 residues long. Germline CDR1 is LGHNT and CDR2 is FRNRAP. This chain's CDR3 is CASGLTGVSYEQYF. The CDR3 DNA is TGTGCTAGTGGTTTGACAGGGGTGTCCTACGAGCAGTACTTC.

The chain links TRBV20-1 to TRBJ2-3; D is undetermined. The germline gives CDR1 DFQATT, CDR2 SNEGSKA (reference sequence). This CDR3 comprises 12 residues. V was pared by 6 bases and J by 2 bases, with 9 bases between. The CDR3 DNA reads as TGCAGTGCAGAACCGCTCACAGATACGCAGTATTTT. Amino acid sequence: CSAEPLTDTQYF.

The V gene is TRBV2, the J gene TRBJ2-1; D might be TRBD2 (5 bases). Germline V lookup: CDR1 SNHLY, CDR2 FYNNEI. The CDR3 covers 16 residues. V was pared by 7 bases and J by 0 bases, with 16 bases between. The CDR3 here is CASTSDLASSYNEQFF. The CDR3 nucleotides are TGTGCCAGCACCTCTGATTTAGCGAGCTCCTACAATGAGCAGTTCTTC.

This clonotype showed up just a few times. V is TRBV20-1 and J is TRBJ1-5; D gene ambiguous. The CDR3 runs 12 residues. Germline lookup yields CDR1 DFQATT and CDR2 SNEGSKA (reference sequence). Between the trimmed V and J ends, which lost 0 bases and 7 bases, there was a span of 7 bases. The CDR3 DNA reads TGCAGTGCTAGAGATCGGGCCCAGCCCCAGCATTTT. Translation gives CSARDRAQPQHF.

The gene calls are TRBV12-3 or TRBV12-4 and TRBJ2-1; unclear D gene. The CDR3 has 16 amino acids. V was pared by 5 bases and J by 4 bases, with 18 bases between. CDR3 protein: CASSLQFNRAYNEQFF. CDR3 in DNA: TGTGCCAGCAGTCTCCAGTTTAATCGGGCGTACAATGAGCAGTTCTTC.

The rearrangement links TRBV12-3 or TRBV12-4 to TRBJ2-5, with TRBD2 as a possible D gene (5 bases). Trimming cost V 3 bases and J 3 bases, with 11 bases left between them. The CDR3 sequence is 14 residues long. Here the CDR3 DNA reads TGTGCCAGCAGTTTTGGGGAGATGGAAGAGACCCAGTACTTC. This sequence encodes CASSFGEMEETQYF.

The gene calls are TRBV18 and TRBJ1-2; unclear D gene. CDR1 and CDR2 from the germline V gene are KGHSH and LQKENI. The CDR3 has 20 residues. Trimming stripped 3 bases from V and 4 bases from J, with 30 bases between. Written as DNA, the CDR3 is TGTGCCAGCTCACCGGGCCGGAGCCGACCGCCGAGTCCAGGATTCTATGGCTACACCTTC. This gives the protein CASSPGRSRPPSPGFYGYTF.

This clonotype was observed a handful of times. The V and J genes are TRBV12-3 or TRBV12-4 and TRBJ2-6, with D tentatively TRBD2 (5 bases). The CDR3 is 15 amino acids. V lost 8 bases to trimming and J lost 2 bases, with 13 bases between them. The CDR3 nucleotides read TGTGCCAGCCGCCTTACGGGGACTGGGGCCAACGTCCTGACTTTC. It yields the protein CASRLTGTGANVLTF.

V gene TRBV3-1 combines with J gene TRBJ2-7; D possibly corresponds to TRBD1 (6 bases). This CDR3 has 14 amino acids. Per germline, CDR1 LGHDT and CDR2 YNNKEL (reference sequence). V was pared by 1 base and J by 5 bases, with 12 bases between. The CDR3 protein is CASSQVGTSHEQYF. The CDR3 DNA reads as TGTGCCAGCAGCCAAGTAGGGACATCCCACGAGCAGTACTTC.

The chain's CDR3 is CSARPLAGSGEQYF. CDR3 DNA: TGCAGTGCTAGACCGCTCGCAGGGTCCGGTGAGCAGTACTTC. The chain couples TRBV20-1 to TRBJ2-7; perhaps TRBD1 as D (5 bases). Germline V lookup: CDR1 DFQATT, CDR2 SNEGSKA (reference sequence). The CDR3 is made up of 14 amino acids. V lost 2 bases, J lost 7 bases, and 18 bases lay in between.

The chain is built from TRBV5-1 and TRBJ2-1; the match to TRBD1 covers 9 bases. The J call may be wrong; the DNA end is better matched by TRBJ2-7. CDR3 length equals 16 residues. Germline V lookup: CDR1 SGHRS, CDR2 YFSETQ. CDR3 nucleotide sequence: TGCGCCAGCAGCCTGGTGACAGGGGGTGTGTACAATGAGCAGTACTTC. Protein: CASSLVTGGVYNEQYF.

In this sample, this clonotype turned up a few times. J is TRBJ1-2 and V is TRBV10-3; 10 nucleotides match TRBD1. The CDR3 runs to 16 residues. The germline gives CDR1 ENHRY, CDR2 SYGVKD. The V and J ends lost 3 bases and 4 bases, in that order; junction bases with no gene match: 8. CDR3 residues: CAISDPGQGFAYGYTF. As DNA, the CDR3 is TGTGCCATCAGTGACCCGGGACAGGGGTTCGCCTATGGCTACACCTTC.

This clonotype occurred a few times. The rearrangement joins TRBV6-5 to TRBJ1-2; D may be TRBD1 (6 bases). The CDR3 runs 18 residues. The germline V and J ends were trimmed by 2 bases and 2 bases, with 21 bases remaining between them. Germline values: CDR1 MNHEY, CDR2 SVGAGI. The CDR3 DNA reads TGTGCCAGCAGTTACCTACCAGATACAGGGTTGCGGAACTATGGCTACACCTTC. Protein product: CASSYLPDTGLRNYGYTF.

The chain is built from TRBV7-9 and TRBJ1-1, with D hard to call. The ends were cut back, 5 bases at V and 5 bases at J, with 15 bases in the middle. This CDR3 contains 14 residues. Germline CDR1 reads SEHNR; CDR2 reads FQNEAQ (reference sequence). The CDR3 region is CASSPKLGSTEAFF. The CDR3 nucleotides are TGTGCCAGCAGCCCAAAGCTGGGTAGTACTGAAGCTTTCTTT.

The genes are TRBV11-1 and TRBJ2-7; TRBD2 is a possible D gene (5 bases). The germline V and J ends were trimmed by 0 bases and 4 bases, with 13 bases remaining between them. This CDR3 contains 15 residues. Germline CDR1 SGHAT, CDR2 FQDESV (reference sequence). The DNA of the CDR3 is TGTGCCAGCAGCTTAGCCCGAGGACCGGGGTACGAGCAGTACTTC. Translation: CASSLARGPGYEQYF.

The chain employs TRBV6-1 and TRBJ1-2; possibly TRBD1 for D (6 bases). CDR1 MNHNS and CDR2 SASEGT come from the germline V gene. V was clipped by 3 bases and J by 2 bases, with 10 bases between them. There are 14 residues in the CDR3. The CDR3 nucleotides are TGTGCCAGCAGTGACAGAGGGACAAACTATGGCTACACCTTC. It yields the protein CASSDRGTNYGYTF.

The J gene is TRBJ2-1, the V gene TRBV29-1, with 14 bases aligning to TRBD2. CDR1 SQVTM and CDR2 ANQGSEA come from the germline V gene. This CDR3 comprises 14 residues. V lost 5 bases to trimming and J lost 9 bases; unmatched junction nucleotides: 6. CDR3 DNA sequence: TGCAGCGTTCAACCGGGACTAGCGGGAGTTGAGCAGTTCTTC. Protein product: CSVQPGLAGVEQFF.

The V call is TRBV5-6, the J call TRBJ2-1; D is undetermined. CDR3 size: 14 residues. Germline values: CDR1 SGHDT, CDR2 YYEEEE. Between the trimmed V and J ends, which lost 0 bases and 6 bases, there was a span of 10 bases. In DNA form, the CDR3 reads TGTGCCAGCAGCTTGGCCAGCTCCCCCAATGAGCAGTTCTTC. As protein: CASSLASSPNEQFF.

J is TRBJ1-5 and V is TRBV7-8; 7 positions match TRBD1. This CDR3 is 15 amino acids long. Germline loops: CDR1 SGHVS, CDR2 FQNEAQ. The V and J ends lost 4 bases and 7 bases, in that order; junction bases with no gene match: 10. CDR3 bases: TGTGCCAGCAGCTCACCACAGGGGACGAAACAGCCCCAGCATTTT. It specifies CASSSPQGTKQPQHF.

The rearrangement links TRBV6-1 to TRBJ1-5, with a weak D call TRBD1 (6 bases). The germline CDR1 and CDR2 sequences are MNHNS and SASEGT. Trimming cost V 3 bases and J 5 bases, with 11 bases left between them. This CDR3 has 14 residues. The CDR3 loop reads CASSDQGMHQPQHF. For the CDR3, the DNA is TGTGCCAGCAGTGACCAGGGGATGCATCAGCCCCAGCATTTT.

The table lists this clonotype with a few counts. The chain is built from TRBV7-2 and TRBJ2-7; 9 bases line up with TRBD1. Germline CDR1 SGHTA, CDR2 FQGNSA. The CDR3 extends over 16 amino acids. With 0 bases clipped from V and 6 bases from J, the junction kept 9 bases outside the gene matches. The CDR3 nucleotides read TGTGCCAGCAGCTTAGCATCGACAGGGGGATTCGGCGAGCAGTACTTC. Translation gives CASSLASTGGFGEQYF.

The chain links TRBV29-1 to TRBJ2-7, with 9 nucleotides matching TRBD1. The trim removed 3 bases at V and 3 bases at J, leaving 6 bases unmatched. Germline V gene sequence: CDR1 SQVTM, CDR2 ANQGSEA. There are 14 residues in the CDR3. This chain's CDR3 is CSVDRTGENYEQYF. As DNA, the CDR3 is TGCAGCGTTGACCGGACAGGGGAGAACTACGAGCAGTACTTC.

This clonotype was observed a few times. V gene TRBV12-3 or TRBV12-4 combines with J gene TRBJ2-7, with D perhaps given as TRBD1 or TRBD2 (5 bases each). This CDR3 contains 14 residues. Trimming removed 4 bases at V and 5 bases at J, with 15 bases between. The CDR3 DNA reads TGTGCCAGCAGTTCGGGACGAAATTGGGACGAGCAGTACTTC. Amino acid sequence: CASSSGRNWDEQYF.

The rearrangement joins TRBV29-1 to TRBJ2-5; 7 nucleotides match TRBD2. Germline V gives CDR1 SQVTM, CDR2 ANQGSEA. Trimming cost V 7 bases and J 4 bases; bases outside gene matches: 9. The CDR3 is 13 amino acids. The CDR3 region has the DNA TGCAGCGCCTCGGGGAGGGATGGAGAGACCCAGTACTTC. Translating it yields CSASGRDGETQYF.

The rearrangement joins TRBV6-5 to TRBJ2-3; the match to TRBD1 covers 9 bases. This CDR3 spans 14 amino acids. After removal of 6 bases from V and 6 bases from J, the junction contained 7 bases not matched to a gene. Germline V gene sequence: CDR1 MNHEY, CDR2 SVGAGI. The CDR3 nucleotides read TGTGCCAGCAGCAAGACAGGGGGTGGGGATACGCAGTATTTT. Its protein product is CASSKTGGGDTQYF.

The chain combines TRBV12-3 or TRBV12-4 with TRBJ2-5; maybe TRBD1 (6 bases). The V end was cut by 4 bases, the J end by 4 bases, with 16 bases between. CDR3 length: 15 amino acids. Written as DNA, the CDR3 is TGTGCCAGCAGTTCAGGGGCCCGTGTTCTAGAGACCCAGTACTTC. Translation: CASSSGARVLETQYF.

The gene calls are TRBV12-3 or TRBV12-4 and TRBJ2-1, with TRBD2 matching over 12 bases. CDR3 length: 14 amino acids. Unmatched junction bases numbered 6, after V lost 5 bases and J lost 10 bases. The CDR3 spells CASSPRLAGVEQFF. The CDR3 DNA is TGTGCCAGCAGTCCTCGACTAGCGGGAGTGGAGCAGTTCTTC.

The rearrangement uses TRBV13 and TRBJ1-1; maybe TRBD1 (6 bases). Trimming stripped 1 base from V and 7 bases from J, with 13 bases between. This CDR3 region has 14 residues. Germline loops: CDR1 PRHDT, CDR2 FYEKMQ (reference sequence). CDR3 nucleotide sequence: TGTGCCAGCAGCTTAGAGGGGGGATTGATTGAAGCTTTCTTT. Translating it yields CASSLEGGLIEAFF.

This chain uses TRBV7-9 with TRBJ2-1; 8 bases match TRBD2. After removal of 1 base from V and 0 bases from J, the junction contained 11 bases not matched to a gene. The CDR3 loop spans 19 amino acids. Germline assignment: CDR1 SEHNR and CDR2 FQNEAQ (reference sequence). CDR3 nucleotide sequence: TGTGCCAGCAGCTTAGTGGAGCCTAGCGGGCCGAGCTCCTACAATGAGCAGTTCTTC. Protein: CASSLVEPSGPSSYNEQFF. The full variable domain, in which reference TRBV7-9 and TRBJ2-1 provide the parts outside the CDR3, is DTGVSQNPRHKITKRGQNVTFRCDPISEHNRLYWYRQTLGQGPEFLTYFQNEAQLEKSRLLSDRFSAERPKGSFSTLEIQRTEQGDSAMYLCASSLVEPSGPSSYNEQFFGPGTRLTVL.

J is TRBJ1-2 and V is TRBV6-1, with no clear D. This CDR3 has 15 residues. Germline lookup yields CDR1 MNHNS and CDR2 SASEGT. V lost 6 bases to trimming and J lost 5 bases, with 19 bases between them. The CDR3 DNA sequence: TGTGCCAGCAGACCCCTTCCGGGAGACCGATATGGCTACACCTTC. Translating it yields CASRPLPGDRYGYTF.